At least ten counts were recorded for the clone carrying this T cell receptor (beta chain). Its specificity is not known. The lymph nodes were axillary draining lymph nodes from breast cancer patients. TCRdb redid the calling of the multiplex PCR reads with MiXCR, one entry per CDR3 protein. The sample has roughly 120,000 distinct CDR3 sequences, 15% to 20% seen once. This entry is derived from a study of breast tumors, draining lymph nodes, adjacent tissues. Study findings and constraints: That most tumor T cells come from lymph nodes remained unproven.

With V trimmed by 4 bases and J by 3 bases, 9 bases remained unmatched. This CDR3 has 15 residues. Germline V gene data show CDR1 as SGDLS and CDR2 as YYNGEE. The specimen sequenced was axillary lymph node tissue. The sequence was obtained from a female donor with breast cancer. Some clones in this sample may be carry-over from other donors' samples. This rearrangement joins TRBV9 to TRBJ2-7, with 8 bases lining up with TRBD2. CDR3: CASSLSGSGNYEQYF. In nucleotides, the CDR3 is TGTGCCAGCAGCTTGAGCGGGAGCGGGAACTACGAGCAGTACTTC.